This paragraph reports one T cell receptor (beta chain). Its antigen is unknown. Method: immunoSEQ multiplex PCR; TCRdb's copy keeps in-frame clones and lacks some. In the table there are approximately 47,000 clones, roughly two thirds of which are singletons. This sample is drawn from a study of vaccination effects on CD4 cells after COVID-19. Study information: Samples were taken post-vaccine, and their median timing was 72 days after the second dose.

This CDR3 is 14 amino acids long. Looked up from germline, CDR1 is SNHLY and CDR2 is FYNNEI. Deletions cut 3 bases from V and 10 bases from J, with 15 bases between. Having been cultured for approximately ten days, the cells underwent CD4+ T cell isolation. Subjects were given two BNT162b2 or mRNA-1273 vaccine doses. The authors replaced half the medium with IL-2 medium on days 3 and 7. The study, taken as a whole, reports: Healthy vaccinees had only 1 of 255 vaccine-induced clones cross-react with common cold coronaviruses. Sampling in the study covered few convalescent patients and included no early post-infection timepoints.

The input for sequencing was CD4+ T cells from PBMCs cultured without peptide, taken after COVID-19 vaccination. The sequence came from a human donor who received a COVID-19 vaccine. The chain uses TRBV2 and TRBJ1-4; the D gene is possibly TRBD1 (6 bases). CDR3 sequence: CASSEQGNYGKLFF. The CDR3 DNA reads as TGTGCCAGCAGTGAGCAGGGGAATTATGGAAAACTGTTTTTT.